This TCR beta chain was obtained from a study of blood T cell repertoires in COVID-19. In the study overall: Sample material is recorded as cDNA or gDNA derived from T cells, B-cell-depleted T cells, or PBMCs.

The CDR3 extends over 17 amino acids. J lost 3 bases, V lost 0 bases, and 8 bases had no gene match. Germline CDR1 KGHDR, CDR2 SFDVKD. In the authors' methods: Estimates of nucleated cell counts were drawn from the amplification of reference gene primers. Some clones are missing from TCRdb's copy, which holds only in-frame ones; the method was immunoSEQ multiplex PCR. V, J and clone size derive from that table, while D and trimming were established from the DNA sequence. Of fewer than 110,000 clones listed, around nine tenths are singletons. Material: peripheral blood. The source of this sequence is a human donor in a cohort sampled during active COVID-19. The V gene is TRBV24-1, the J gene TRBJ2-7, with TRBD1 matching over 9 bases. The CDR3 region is CATSDLGGDRAFYEQYF. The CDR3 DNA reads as TGTGCCACCAGTGATTTGGGGGGGGACAGGGCTTTCTACGAGCAGTACTTC.